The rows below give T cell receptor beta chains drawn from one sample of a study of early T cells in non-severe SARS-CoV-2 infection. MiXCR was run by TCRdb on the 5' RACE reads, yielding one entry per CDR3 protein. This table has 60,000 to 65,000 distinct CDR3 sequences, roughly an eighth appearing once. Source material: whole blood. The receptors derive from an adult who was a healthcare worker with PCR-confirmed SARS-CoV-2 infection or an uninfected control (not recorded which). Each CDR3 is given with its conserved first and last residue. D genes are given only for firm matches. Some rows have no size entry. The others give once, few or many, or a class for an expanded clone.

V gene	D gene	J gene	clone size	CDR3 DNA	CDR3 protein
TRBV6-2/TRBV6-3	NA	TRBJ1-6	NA	TGTGCCAGCAGTTACGCTCCAACCAGAGGTTCACCCCTCCACTTT	CASSYAPTRGSPLHF
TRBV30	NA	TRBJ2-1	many	TGTGCCTGGAGTAATCAGGGGGGCAATGAGCAGTTCTTC	CAWSNQGGNEQFF
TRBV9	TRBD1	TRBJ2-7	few	TGTGCCAGCAGCGTTTTACAGGGGGAGGAGGAGCAGTACTTC	CASSVLQGEEEQYF
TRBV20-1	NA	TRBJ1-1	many	TGCAGTGCTAGCCCCGGGAACACTGAAGCTTTCTTT	CSASPGNTEAFF
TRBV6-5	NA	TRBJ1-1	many	TGTGCCAGCAGTTACTCGAATTATGGGGTGGGGAACACTGAAGCTTTCTTT	CASSYSNYGVGNTEAFF
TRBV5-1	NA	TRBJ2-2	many	TGCGCCAGCAGCTTGTTCGGCGGCACCGGGGAGCTGTTTTTT	CASSLFGGTGELFF
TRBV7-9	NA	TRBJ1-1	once	TGTGCCAGCAGCTTAGGGCGGGGAGGGATCACTGAAGCTTTCTTT	CASSLGRGGITEAFF
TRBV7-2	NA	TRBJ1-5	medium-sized	TGTGCCAGCAGCTCCATGACAGGTTGGGGGAATCAGCCCCAGCATTTT	CASSSMTGWGNQPQHF
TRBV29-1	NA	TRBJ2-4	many	TGCAGCACTAGAACAGGGGAGGGAGAAAACATTCAGTACTTC	CSTRTGEGENIQYF
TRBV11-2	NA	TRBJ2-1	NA	TGTGCCAGCCTCCCCAGCGGCAATTACAATGAGCAGTTCTTC	CASLPSGNYNEQFF
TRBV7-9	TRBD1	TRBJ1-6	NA	TGTGCCAGCAGCTCCCAGGGGGTTGATTCACCCCTCCACTTT	CASSSQGVDSPLHF
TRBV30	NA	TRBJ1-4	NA	TGTGCCTGGAGGTCAAGGGGACCCGAAAAACTGTTTTTT	CAWRSRGPEKLFF
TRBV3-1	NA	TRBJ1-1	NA	TGTGCCAGCAGCCAAGGGGGGACGGTAAACACTGAAGCTTTCTTT	CASSQGGTVNTEAFF
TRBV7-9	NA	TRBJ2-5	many	TGTGCCAGCAGCTGGTACCAAGAGACCCAGTACTTC	CASSWYQETQYF